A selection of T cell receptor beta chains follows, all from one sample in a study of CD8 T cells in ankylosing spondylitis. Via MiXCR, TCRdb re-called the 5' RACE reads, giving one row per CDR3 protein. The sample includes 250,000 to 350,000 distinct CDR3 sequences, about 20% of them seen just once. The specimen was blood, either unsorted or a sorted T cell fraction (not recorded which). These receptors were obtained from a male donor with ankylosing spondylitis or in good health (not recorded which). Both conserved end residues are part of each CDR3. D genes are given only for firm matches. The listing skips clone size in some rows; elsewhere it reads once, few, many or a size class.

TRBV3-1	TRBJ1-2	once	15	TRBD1	TGTGCCACCTGCCAAGACATGGGGACAGGGAGTTCCTACACCTTC	CATCQDMGTGSSYTF
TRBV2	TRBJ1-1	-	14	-	TGTGCCAGCAGCCAACAGCTCATGAACACTGAAGCTTTCTTT	CASSQQLMNTEAFF
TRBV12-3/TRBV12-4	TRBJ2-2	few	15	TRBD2	TGTGCCAGCAGTTTCGGCGGGGGGGCAACCGGGGAGCTGTTTTTT	CASSFGGGATGELFF
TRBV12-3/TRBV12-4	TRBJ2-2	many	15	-	TGTGCCAGCAGTTTTCGGACGGTGAACACCGGGGAGCTGTTTTTT	CASSFRTVNTGELFF
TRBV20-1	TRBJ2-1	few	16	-	TGCAGTGCTAGAGGAGGGGGGGTTAGCTCCTACAATGAGCAGTTCTTC	CSARGGGVSSYNEQFF
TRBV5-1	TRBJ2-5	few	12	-	TGCGCCAGCAGCCCCAATACAGAGACCCAGTACTTC	CASSPNTETQYF
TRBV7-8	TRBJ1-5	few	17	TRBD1	TGTGCCAGCAGCTTAGAGGGAGGGGGCGAAAGCAATCAGCCCCAGCATTTT	CASSLEGGGESNQPQHF
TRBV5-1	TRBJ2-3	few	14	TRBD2	TGCGCCAGCAGCATCGGGAGACTAGCGGATACGCAGTATTTT	CASSIGRLADTQYF
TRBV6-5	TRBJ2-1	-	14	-	TGTGCCAGCAGTTACTCGACCCAGCTCGTTGAGCAGTTCTTC	CASSYSTQLVEQFF
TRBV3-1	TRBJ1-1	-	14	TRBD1	TGTGCCAGCAGCCCGAGGGCGTCGTCAGGGGGAGCTTTCTTT	CASSPRASSGGAFF
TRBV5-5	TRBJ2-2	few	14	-	TGTGCCAGCAGCGTACAAGGGGCCACCGGGGAGCTGTTTTTT	CASSVQGATGELFF
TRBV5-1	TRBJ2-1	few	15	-	TGCGCCAGCAGCTTGGTTCAGGGATTGTACAATGAGCAGTTCTTC	CASSLVQGLYNEQFF
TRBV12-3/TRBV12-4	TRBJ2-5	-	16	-	TGTGCCAGCAGGTTGGGACCCGCGGTAAACCAAGAGACCCAGTACTTC	CASRLGPAVNQETQYF
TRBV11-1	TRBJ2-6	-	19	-	TGTGCCAGCAGCTTGGGTACTTCCCCTTACCGAACTGGGGCCAACGTCCTGACTTTC	CASSLGTSPYRTGANVLTF
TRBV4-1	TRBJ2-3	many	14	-	TGCGCCAGCAGCCAACCCCTCGGACAGAGGCTACAGTATTTT	CASSQPLGQRLQYF
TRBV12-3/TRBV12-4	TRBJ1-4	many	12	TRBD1	TGTGCCAGCAGTTCCGACAGGGTACAACTGTTTTTT	CASSSDRVQLFF
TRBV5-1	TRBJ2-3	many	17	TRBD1	TGCGCCAGCAGCCCTTCCGGGACAGGGTGGGCAGGAGATACGCAGTATTTT	CASSPSGTGWAGDTQYF
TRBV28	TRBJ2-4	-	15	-	TGTGCCAGCAGTGAACCTAACAGGGTCGGGAACATTCAGTACTTC	CASSEPNRVGNIQYF
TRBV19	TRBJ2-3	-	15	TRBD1	TGTGCCAGTAGTCCGGGGACAGGGCGGACAGATACGCAGTATTTT	CASSPGTGRTDTQYF
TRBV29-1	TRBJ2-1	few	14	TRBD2	TGCAGCGCCGCTTCGTGGGAGGGTTTTAATGAGCAGTTCTTC	CSAASWEGFNEQFF
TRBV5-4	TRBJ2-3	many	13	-	TGTGCCAGCAGCTTGAGTCGCACAGATACGCAGTATTTT	CASSLSRTDTQYF
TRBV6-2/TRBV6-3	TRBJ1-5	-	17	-	TGTGCCAGCAGTTACTCGAATCCTACAGGGTTGTATCAGCCCCAGCATTTT	CASSYSNPTGLYQPQHF
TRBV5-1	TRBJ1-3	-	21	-	TGCGCCAGCAGCAACCGACGAATCTGGGGCAATCCAACAAGCTCTGGAAACACCATATATTTT	CASSNRRIWGNPTSSGNTIYF
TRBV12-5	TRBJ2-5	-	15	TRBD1	TGTGCTAGTGGTTTGGAATGGACAGGGAAAGAGACCCAGTACTTC	CASGLEWTGKETQYF
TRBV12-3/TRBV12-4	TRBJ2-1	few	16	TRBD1	TGTGCCAGCAGTTTTCGACAGGGTTGGAATTACAATGAGCAGTTCTTC	CASSFRQGWNYNEQFF
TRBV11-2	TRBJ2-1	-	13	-	TGTGCCAGCAGCTTTACTAGGTTCGTTGAGCAGTTCTTC	CASSFTRFVEQFF
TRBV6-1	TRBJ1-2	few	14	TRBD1	TGTGCCAGCAGTGACAGGGGGCGAGTCTATGGCTACACCTTC	CASSDRGRVYGYTF
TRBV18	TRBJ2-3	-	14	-	TGTGCCAGCTCACCACTCCCGGACCCCCATACGCAGTATTTT	CASSPLPDPHTQYF
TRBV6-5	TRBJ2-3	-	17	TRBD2	TGTGCCAGCAGTTATAGACCCGGGACTAGCGGCACAGATACGCAGTATTTT	CASSYRPGTSGTDTQYF
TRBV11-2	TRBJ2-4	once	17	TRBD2	TGTGCCAGCAGCTTATCAGGGCTAGCGGACCACAAAAACATTCAGTACTTC	CASSLSGLADHKNIQYF
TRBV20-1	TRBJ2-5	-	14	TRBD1	TGCAGTGCTAGGACAGGGGTCGCCCAAGAGACCCAGTACTTC	CSARTGVAQETQYF
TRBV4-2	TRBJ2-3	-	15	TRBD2	TGTGCCAGCAGCCAAGGGACTAGCGGACCAGATACGCAGTATTTT	CASSQGTSGPDTQYF